Presented here are 9 T cell receptor beta chains from one specimen sequenced in a study of blood T cell repertoires in COVID-19. The repertoire was sequenced with immunoSEQ multiplex PCR; TCRdb's copy has only in-frame clones and lacks some. This sample has around 220,000 clones, with less than 90% found just once. Specimen: PBMCs or T cells enriched from blood (not recorded which). The source of these receptors is a woman in her thirties or forties who had recovered from COVID-19.

The V gene is TRBV27, the J gene TRBJ2-5; D is unclear. The CDR3 runs to 13 residues. Trimming stripped 0 bases from V and 5 bases from J, with 7 bases between. Germline CDR1 and CDR2: MNHEY and SMNVEV (reference sequence). The CDR3 reads CASSLSARETQYF. In DNA form, the CDR3 reads TGTGCCAGCAGTTTATCTGCGCGTGAGACCCAGTACTTC.

V is TRBV4-1 and J is TRBJ2-7, with D maybe TRBD2 (6 bases). CDR3 size: 16 residues. Trimming pared 1 base from V and 3 bases from J, leaving 16 bases between. In germline, CDR1 is MGHRA, CDR2 YSYEKL. The CDR3 spells CASSQGRGYGNYEQYF. For the CDR3, the DNA is TGCGCCAGCAGCCAAGGTCGGGGGTACGGAAACTACGAGCAGTACTTC.

The genes are TRBV4-1 and TRBJ2-7, with 12 bases fitting TRBD2. This CDR3 spans 16 amino acids. CDR1 and CDR2 from the germline V gene are MGHRA and YSYEKL. J lost 3 bases, V lost 5 bases, and 8 bases had no gene match. CDR3 sequence (DNA): TGCGCCAGCAGCGCCGGAGGGACTAGCGGGCTCTACGAGCAGTACTTC. Translated, it gives CASSAGGTSGLYEQYF.

The CDR3 reads CASSPTSGRGDEQFF. The CDR3 region has the DNA TGTGCCAGCAGTCCGACTAGCGGGAGGGGCGATGAGCAGTTCTTC. The chain has TRBV2 and TRBJ2-1; 14 bases agree with TRBD2. This CDR3 contains 15 residues. Per germline, CDR1 SNHLY and CDR2 FYNNEI. The junction had 5 bases not matched to a gene; V was cut back by 5 bases and J by 8 bases.

This chain uses TRBV21-1 with TRBJ2-1; the DNA was not compared with TRBD2, the D call given in the table. TRBV21-1 is marked as a pseudogene. The CDR3 runs 15 residues. CDR3 region: CASSKRPSGRREQFF. The CDR3 bases are TGTGCCAGCAGCAAACGTCCTAGCGGGAGACGGGAGCAGTTCTTC.

CDR3 DNA sequence: TGTGCCATCAGTCTTCATACGGGCTATGGCTACACCTTC. Translation gives CAISLHTGYGYTF. This rearrangement joins TRBV10-3 to TRBJ1-2; the D is unclear. Between the trimmed V and J ends, which lost 5 bases and 4 bases, there was a span of 11 bases. The CDR3 loop spans 13 amino acids. CDR1 and CDR2 (germline): ENHRY, SYGVKD.

This chain connects TRBV27 to TRBJ1-1, with a possible D match to TRBD1 (6 bases). The germline gives CDR1 MNHEY, CDR2 SMNVEV (reference sequence). V shed 6 bases and J shed 0 bases, with 14 bases lying between them. The CDR3 covers 15 residues. CDR3 protein: CASSLGGGLNTEAFF. The CDR3 region has the DNA TGTGCCAGCAGCCTAGGGGGGGGCCTGAACACTGAAGCTTTCTTT.

The gene calls are TRBV2 and TRBJ1-5, with 7 bases aligning to TRBD1. There are 13 residues in the CDR3. The germline CDR1 and CDR2 sequences are SNHLY and FYNNEI. V gave up 5 bases and J gave up 5 bases; unmatched junction bases: 3. The CDR3 sequence is CASSITGDQPQHF. As DNA, the CDR3 is TGTGCCAGCAGTATCACAGGGGATCAGCCCCAGCATTTT.

This rearrangement joins TRBV19 to TRBJ2-7, with D perhaps TRBD1 (5 bases). Per germline, CDR1 LNHDA and CDR2 SQIVND (reference sequence). This CDR3 has 14 residues. V gave up 5 bases and J gave up 1 base, with 12 bases separating them. CDR3 sequence (DNA): TGTGCCAGTAGTTTTCAGGGCAGGTCCTACGAGCAGTACTTC. Protein sequence: CASSFQGRSYEQYF.